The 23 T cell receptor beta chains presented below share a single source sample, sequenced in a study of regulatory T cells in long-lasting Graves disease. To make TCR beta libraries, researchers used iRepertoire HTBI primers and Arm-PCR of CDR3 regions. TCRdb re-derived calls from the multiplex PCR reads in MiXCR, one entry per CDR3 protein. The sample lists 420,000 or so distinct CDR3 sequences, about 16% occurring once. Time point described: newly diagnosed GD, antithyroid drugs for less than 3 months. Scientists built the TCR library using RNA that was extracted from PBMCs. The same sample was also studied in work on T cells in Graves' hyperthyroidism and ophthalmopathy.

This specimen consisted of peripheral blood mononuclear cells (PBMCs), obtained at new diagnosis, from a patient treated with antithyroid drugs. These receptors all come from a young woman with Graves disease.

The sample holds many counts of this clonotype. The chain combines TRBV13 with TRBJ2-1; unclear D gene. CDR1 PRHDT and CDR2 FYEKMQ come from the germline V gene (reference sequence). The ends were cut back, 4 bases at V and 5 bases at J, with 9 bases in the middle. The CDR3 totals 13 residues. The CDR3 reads CASSYSGNNEQFF. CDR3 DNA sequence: TGTGCCAGCAGCTACTCGGGCAACAATGAGCAGTTCTTC.

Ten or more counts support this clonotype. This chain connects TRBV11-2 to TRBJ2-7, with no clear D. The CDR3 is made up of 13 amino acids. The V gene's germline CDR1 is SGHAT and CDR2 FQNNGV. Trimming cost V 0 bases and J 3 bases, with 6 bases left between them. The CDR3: CASSLEMGYEQYF. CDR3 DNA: TGTGCCAGCAGCTTAGAAATGGGCTACGAGCAGTACTTC.

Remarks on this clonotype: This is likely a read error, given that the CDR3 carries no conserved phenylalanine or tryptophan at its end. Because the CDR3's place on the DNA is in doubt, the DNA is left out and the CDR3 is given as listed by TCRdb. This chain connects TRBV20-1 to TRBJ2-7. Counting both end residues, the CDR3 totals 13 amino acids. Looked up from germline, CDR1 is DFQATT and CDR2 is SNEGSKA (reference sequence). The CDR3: CSARGILSYEEYL.

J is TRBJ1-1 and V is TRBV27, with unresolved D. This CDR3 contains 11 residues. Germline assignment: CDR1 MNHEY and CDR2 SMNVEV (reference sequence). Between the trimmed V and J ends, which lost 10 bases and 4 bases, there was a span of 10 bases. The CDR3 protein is CATQGPTEAFF. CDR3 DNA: TGTGCCACCCAAGGTCCCACTGAAGCTTTCTTT.

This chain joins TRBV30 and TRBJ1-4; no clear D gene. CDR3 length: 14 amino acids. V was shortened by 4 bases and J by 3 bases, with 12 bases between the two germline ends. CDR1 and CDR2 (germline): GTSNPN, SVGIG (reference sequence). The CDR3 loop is CAWNVGRANEKLFF. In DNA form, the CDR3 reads TGTGCCTGGAATGTAGGGAGGGCTAATGAAAAACTGTTTTTT.

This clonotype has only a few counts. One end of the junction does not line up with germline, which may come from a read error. The CDR3 DNA is TGCGCCAGCAGCCAAAACCTTGGACAGCCACTGGATTTC. It encodes CASSQNLGQPLDF. The chain is built from TRBV4-1 and TRBJ2-7; a weak D match, TRBD1 (6 bases). There are 13 residues in the CDR3. The germline CDR1 and CDR2 sequences are MGHRA and YSYEKL.

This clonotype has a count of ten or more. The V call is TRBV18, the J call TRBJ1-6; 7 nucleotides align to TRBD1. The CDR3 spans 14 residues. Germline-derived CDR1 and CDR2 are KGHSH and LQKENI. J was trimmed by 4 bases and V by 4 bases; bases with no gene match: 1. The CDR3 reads CASSRGQYNSPLHF. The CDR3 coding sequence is TGTGCCAGCTCACGGGGACAGTATAATTCACCCCTCCACTTT.

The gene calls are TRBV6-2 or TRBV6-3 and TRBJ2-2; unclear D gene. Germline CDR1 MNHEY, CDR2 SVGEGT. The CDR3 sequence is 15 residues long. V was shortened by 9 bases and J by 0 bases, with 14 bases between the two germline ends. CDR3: CASTVMNANTGELFF. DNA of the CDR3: TGTGCCAGTACTGTGATGAACGCGAACACCGGGGAGCTGTTTTTT.

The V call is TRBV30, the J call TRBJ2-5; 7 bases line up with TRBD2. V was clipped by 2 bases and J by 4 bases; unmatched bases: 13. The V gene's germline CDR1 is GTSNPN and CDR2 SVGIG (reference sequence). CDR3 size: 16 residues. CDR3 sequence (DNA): TGTGCCTGGAGTCTCCTGGCGGGAGTCTGGCGAGAGACCCAGTACTTC. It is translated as CAWSLLAGVWRETQYF.

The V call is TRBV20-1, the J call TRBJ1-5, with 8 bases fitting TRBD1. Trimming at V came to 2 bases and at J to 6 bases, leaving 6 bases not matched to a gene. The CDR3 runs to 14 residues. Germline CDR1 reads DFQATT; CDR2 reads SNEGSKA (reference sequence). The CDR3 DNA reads TGCAGTGCTAGATCAGGGGGCGCGACTCAGCCCCAGCATTTT. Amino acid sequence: CSARSGGATQPQHF.

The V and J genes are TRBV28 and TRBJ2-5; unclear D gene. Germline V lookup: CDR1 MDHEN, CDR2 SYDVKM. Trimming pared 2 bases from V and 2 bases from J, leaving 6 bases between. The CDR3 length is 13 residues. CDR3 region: CASSLQSQETQYF. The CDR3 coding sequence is TGTGCCAGCAGTTTACAGTCTCAAGAGACCCAGTACTTC.

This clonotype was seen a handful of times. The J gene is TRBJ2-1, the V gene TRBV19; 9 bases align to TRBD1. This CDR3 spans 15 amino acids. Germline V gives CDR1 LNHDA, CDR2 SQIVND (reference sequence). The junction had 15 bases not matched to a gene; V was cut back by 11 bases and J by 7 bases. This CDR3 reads CAASFVTGGINEQFF. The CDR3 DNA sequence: TGTGCCGCGTCATTTGTGACAGGGGGTATTAATGAGCAGTTCTTC.

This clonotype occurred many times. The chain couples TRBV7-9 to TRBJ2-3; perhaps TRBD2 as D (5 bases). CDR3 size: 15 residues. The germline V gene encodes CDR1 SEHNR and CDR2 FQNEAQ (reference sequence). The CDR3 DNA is TGTGCAGTTGTGCCGGGGATGCCGCACTTGGATACGCAGTATTTT. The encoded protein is CAVVPGMPHLDTQYF.

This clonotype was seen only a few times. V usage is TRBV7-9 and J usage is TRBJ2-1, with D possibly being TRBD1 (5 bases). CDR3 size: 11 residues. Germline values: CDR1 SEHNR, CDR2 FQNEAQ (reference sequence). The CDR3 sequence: CAGLVSNEQFF. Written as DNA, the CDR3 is TGTGCGGGGCTAGTCTCCAATGAGCAGTTCTTC. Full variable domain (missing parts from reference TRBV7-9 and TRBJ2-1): DTGVSQNPRHKITKRGQNVTFRCDPISEHNRLYWYRQTLGQGPEFLTYFQNEAQLEKSRLLSDRFSAERPKGSFSTLEIQRTEQGDSAMYLCAGLVSNEQFFGPGTRLTVL.

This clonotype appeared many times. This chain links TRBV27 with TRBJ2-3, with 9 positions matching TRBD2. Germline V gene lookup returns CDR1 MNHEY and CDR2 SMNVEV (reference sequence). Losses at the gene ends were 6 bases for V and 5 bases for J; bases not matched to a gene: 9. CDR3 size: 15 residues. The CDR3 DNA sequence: TGTGCCAGCAGCGGCGGCGGGAGGGCCGTAGATACGCAGTATTTT. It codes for CASSGGGRAVDTQYF.

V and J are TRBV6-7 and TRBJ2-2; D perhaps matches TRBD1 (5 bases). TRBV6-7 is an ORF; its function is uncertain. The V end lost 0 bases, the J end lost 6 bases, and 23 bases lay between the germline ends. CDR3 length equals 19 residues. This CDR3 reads CASSYSSERQGTVPGELFF. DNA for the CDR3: TGTGCCAGCAGTTACTCGTCAGAGAGGCAGGGTACGGTTCCCGGGGAGCTGTTTTTT.

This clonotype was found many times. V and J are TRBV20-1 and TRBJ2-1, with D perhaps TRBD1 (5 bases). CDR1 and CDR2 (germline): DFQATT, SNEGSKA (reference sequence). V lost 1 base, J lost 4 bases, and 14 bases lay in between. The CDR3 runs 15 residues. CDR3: CSARGGRALYNEQFF. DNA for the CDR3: TGCAGTGCTAGAGGTGGCAGGGCGTTATACAATGAGCAGTTCTTC.

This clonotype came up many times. The CDR3 is CASSLAVGSYSYNEQFF. The DNA for the CDR3 is TGTGCCAGCAGCTTAGCGGTGGGGAGTTACTCCTACAATGAGCAGTTCTTC. This chain joins TRBV7-2 and TRBJ2-1, with D possibly matching TRBD2 (5 bases). The germline V and J ends were trimmed by 0 bases and 0 bases, with 12 bases remaining between them. CDR3 length: 17 residues. Germline V CDR1 and CDR2: SGHTA, FQGNSA.

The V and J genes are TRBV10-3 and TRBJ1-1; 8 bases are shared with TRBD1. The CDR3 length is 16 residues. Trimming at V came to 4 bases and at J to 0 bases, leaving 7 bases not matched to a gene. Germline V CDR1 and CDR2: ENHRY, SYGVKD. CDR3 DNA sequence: TGTGCCATCAGTGCCCGACAGGGGACGGTGAACACTGAAGCTTTCTTT. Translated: CAISARQGTVNTEAFF.

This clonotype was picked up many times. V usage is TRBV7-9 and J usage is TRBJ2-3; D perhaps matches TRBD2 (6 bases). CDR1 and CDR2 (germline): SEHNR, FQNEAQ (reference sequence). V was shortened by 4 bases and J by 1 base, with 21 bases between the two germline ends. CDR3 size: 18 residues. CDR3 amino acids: CASSSARAWRDGTDTQYF. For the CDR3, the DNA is TGTGCCAGCAGCTCCGCGAGGGCCTGGCGGGACGGCACAGATACGCAGTATTTT.

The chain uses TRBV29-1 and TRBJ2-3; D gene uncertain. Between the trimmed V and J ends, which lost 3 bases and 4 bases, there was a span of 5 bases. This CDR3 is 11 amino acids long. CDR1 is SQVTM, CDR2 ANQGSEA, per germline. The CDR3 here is CSVDPPDTQYF. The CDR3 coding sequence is TGCAGCGTTGATCCCCCAGATACGCAGTATTTT.

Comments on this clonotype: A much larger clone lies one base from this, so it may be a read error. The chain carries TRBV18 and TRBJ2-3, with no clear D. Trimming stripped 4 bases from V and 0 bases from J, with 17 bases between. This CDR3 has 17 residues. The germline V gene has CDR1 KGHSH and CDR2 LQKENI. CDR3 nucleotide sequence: TGTGCCAGCTCACGAGGAACTGGCGGCTCTAGCACAGATACGCAGTATTTT. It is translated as CASSRGTGGSSTDTQYF.

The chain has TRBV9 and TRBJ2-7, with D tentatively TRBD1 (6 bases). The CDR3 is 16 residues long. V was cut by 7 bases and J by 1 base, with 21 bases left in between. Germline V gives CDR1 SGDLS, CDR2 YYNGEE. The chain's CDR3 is CASSGSPTGLSYEQYF. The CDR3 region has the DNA TGTGCCAGCTCCGGGTCCCCGACAGGACTTTCCTACGAGCAGTACTTC.